The subject of this entry is one TCR beta chain. The antigen remains unidentified. TCRdb reprocessed the 5' RACE reads with MiXCR, giving one entry per CDR3 protein. Here the sample spans 250,000 to 350,000 distinct CDR3 sequences, about 10% being singletons. V was trimmed by 5 bases and J by 7 bases, leaving 8 bases between them. The CDR3 is made up of 11 amino acids. This specimen belongs to a study of T cells after yellow fever vaccination. Broader study findings: Among primary-vaccination clones, most reappeared after the booster, at 95% to 96% for CD4 and 85% to 90% for CD8. Contaminants from the bulk population, in the form of abundant clonotypes, could be found in FACS-sorted repertoires.

The source is a man aged 18 to 29 who received the YFV17D yellow fever vaccine. The genes are TRBV12-3 or TRBV12-4 and TRBJ2-5; tentative D call: TRBD2 (5 bases). The sample here was CD4+ T cells sorted from PBMCs, taken 5 days after the yellow fever booster vaccination. For the CDR3, the DNA is TGTGCCAGCAGTGCTCGGGGGACCCAGTACTTC. Its protein product is CASSARGTQYF.